This entry is about one T cell receptor beta chain. What it binds is unknown. The treatment denotes: over 15 received Ad26.COV2.S at low or high dose, single or two shots; 5 received placebo; per-sample allocation not given. The samples date from day 63 after the first vaccine or placebo injection. An Ad26 vector carrying the Wuhan-strain SARS-CoV-2 spike served as the vaccine. V was clipped by 6 bases and J by 3 bases; unmatched bases: 4. The length of the CDR3 is 13 residues. Germline loops: CDR1 SGHAT, CDR2 FQNNGV. Sequenced by immunoSEQ multiplex PCR; TCRdb stores in-frame clones only, minus some. This sample carries some 420,000 clones, around 87% of them seen once, and the ten largest clones take 3.6%. The sample comes from a study of Ad26.COV2.S vaccination and SARS-CoV-2 variants. Whole-study context: The authors gave Ad26.COV2.S intramuscularly, either once or twice 56 days apart. General study findings and limits: Higher spike-specific TCR breadth was found in vaccine recipients than in placebo recipients.

The chain links TRBV11-2 to TRBJ1-2, with TRBD1 matching 7 bases. Specimen: peripheral blood, collected in a trial of Ad26.COV2.S vaccine versus placebo. The origin of this receptor is a person aged 18-65 years who received the Ad26.COV2.S COVID-19 vaccine or a placebo. In DNA form, the CDR3 reads TGTGCCAGCAGGCCTGACAGGGACTATGGCTACACCTTC. It encodes CASRPDRDYGYTF.